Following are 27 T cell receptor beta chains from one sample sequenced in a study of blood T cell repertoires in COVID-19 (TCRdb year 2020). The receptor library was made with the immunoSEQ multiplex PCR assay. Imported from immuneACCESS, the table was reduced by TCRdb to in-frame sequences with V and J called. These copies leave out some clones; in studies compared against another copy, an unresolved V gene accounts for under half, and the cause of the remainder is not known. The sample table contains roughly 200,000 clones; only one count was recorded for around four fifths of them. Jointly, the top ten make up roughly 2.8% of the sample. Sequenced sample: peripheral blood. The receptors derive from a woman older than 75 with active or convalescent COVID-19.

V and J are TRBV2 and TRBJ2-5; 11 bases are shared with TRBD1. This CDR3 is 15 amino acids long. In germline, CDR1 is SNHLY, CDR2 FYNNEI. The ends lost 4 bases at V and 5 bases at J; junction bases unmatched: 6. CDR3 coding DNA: TGTGCCAGCAGTGGGGGGACAGGGGGATTGGAGACCCAGTACTTC. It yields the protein CASSGGTGGLETQYF.

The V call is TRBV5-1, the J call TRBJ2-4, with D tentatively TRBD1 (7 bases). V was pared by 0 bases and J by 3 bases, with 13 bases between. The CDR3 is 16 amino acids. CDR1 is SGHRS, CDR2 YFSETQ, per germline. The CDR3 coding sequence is TGCGCCAGCAGCTTGGTCGGCAGGGGGGACAAAAACATTCAGTACTTC. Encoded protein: CASSLVGRGDKNIQYF. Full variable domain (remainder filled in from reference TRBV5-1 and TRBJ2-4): KAGVTQTPRYLIKTRGQQVTLSCSPISGHRSVSWYQQTPGQGLQFLFEYFSETQRNKGNFPGRFSGRQFSNSRSEMNVSTLELGDSALYLCASSLVGRGDKNIQYFGAGTRLSVL.

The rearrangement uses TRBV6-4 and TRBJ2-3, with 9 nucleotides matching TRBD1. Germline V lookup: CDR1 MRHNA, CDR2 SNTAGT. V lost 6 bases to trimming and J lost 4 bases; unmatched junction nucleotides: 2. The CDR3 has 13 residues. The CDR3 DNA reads TGTGCCAGCAGCCGGACAGGGGCAGATACGCAGTATTTT. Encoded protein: CASSRTGADTQYF.

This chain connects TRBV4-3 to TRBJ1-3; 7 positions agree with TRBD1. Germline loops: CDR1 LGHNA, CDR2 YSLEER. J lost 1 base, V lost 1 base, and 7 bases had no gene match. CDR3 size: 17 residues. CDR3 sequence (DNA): TGCGCCAGCAGCCAAGTTAAAGGGGGCCGATCTGGAAACACCATATATTTT. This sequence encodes CASSQVKGGRSGNTIYF.

For the CDR3, the DNA is TGCGCCAGCAGCCAAGAGCGACTCAAGAATGAAAAACTGTTTTTT. Translation gives CASSQERLKNEKLFF. The genes are TRBV4-1 and TRBJ1-4; D uncertain. In germline, CDR1 is MGHRA, CDR2 YSYEKL. With 0 bases removed from V and 5 bases from J, the gap between germline ends came to 10 bases. CDR3 length: 15 amino acids.

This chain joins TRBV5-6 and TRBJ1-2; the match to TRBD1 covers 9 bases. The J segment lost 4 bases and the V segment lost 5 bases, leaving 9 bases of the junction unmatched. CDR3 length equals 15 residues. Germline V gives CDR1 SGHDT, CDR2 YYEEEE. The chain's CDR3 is CASRGTGRNLYGYTF. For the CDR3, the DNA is TGTGCCAGCAGGGGGACAGGGAGGAACCTCTATGGCTACACCTTC.

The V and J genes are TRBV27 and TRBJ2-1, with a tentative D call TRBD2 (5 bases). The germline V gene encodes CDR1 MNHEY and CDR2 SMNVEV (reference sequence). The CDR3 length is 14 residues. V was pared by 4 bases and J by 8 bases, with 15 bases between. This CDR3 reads CASSSRPPGYEQFF. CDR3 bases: TGTGCCAGCAGTTCCAGACCTCCGGGATATGAGCAGTTCTTC.

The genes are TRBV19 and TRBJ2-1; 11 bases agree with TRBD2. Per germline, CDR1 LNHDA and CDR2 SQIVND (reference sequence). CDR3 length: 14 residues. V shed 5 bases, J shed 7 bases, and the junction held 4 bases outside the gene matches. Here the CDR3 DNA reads TGTGCCAGTAGTGATAGCGGGGGGGCAAATGAGCAGTTCTTC. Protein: CASSDSGGANEQFF.

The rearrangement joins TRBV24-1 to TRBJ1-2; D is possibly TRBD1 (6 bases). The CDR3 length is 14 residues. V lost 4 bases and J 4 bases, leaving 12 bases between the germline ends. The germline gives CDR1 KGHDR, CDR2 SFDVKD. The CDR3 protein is CATSDPQGSYGYTF. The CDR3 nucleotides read TGTGCCACCAGTGACCCACAGGGTAGCTATGGCTACACCTTC.

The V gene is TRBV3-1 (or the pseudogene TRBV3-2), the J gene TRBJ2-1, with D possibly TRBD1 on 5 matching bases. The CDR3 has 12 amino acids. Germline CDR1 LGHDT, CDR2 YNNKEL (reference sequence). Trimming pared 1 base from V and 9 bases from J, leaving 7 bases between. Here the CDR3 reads CASSQARAEQFF. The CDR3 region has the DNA TGTGCCAGCAGCCAAGCCAGGGCTGAGCAGTTCTTC.

CDR3 amino acids: CSVEGPGKDGELFF. The CDR3 DNA reads as TGCAGCGTTGAAGGTCCGGGGAAGGACGGGGAGCTGTTTTTT. V gene TRBV29-1 combines with J gene TRBJ2-2; maybe TRBD2 (5 bases). V lost 1 base and J lost 7, with 13 bases in between. The CDR3 length is 14 residues. Looked up from germline, CDR1 is SQVTM and CDR2 is ANQGSEA.

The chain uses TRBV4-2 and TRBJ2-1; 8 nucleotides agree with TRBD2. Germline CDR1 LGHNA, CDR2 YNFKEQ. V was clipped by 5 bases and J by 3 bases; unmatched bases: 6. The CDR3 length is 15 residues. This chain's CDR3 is CASSSRRGDYNEQFF. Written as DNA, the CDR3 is TGTGCCAGCAGCTCGCGGCGGGGGGACTACAATGAGCAGTTCTTC.

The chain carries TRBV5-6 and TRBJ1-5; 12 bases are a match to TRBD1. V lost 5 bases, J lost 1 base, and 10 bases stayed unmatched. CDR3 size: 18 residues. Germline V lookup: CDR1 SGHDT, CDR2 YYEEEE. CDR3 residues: CASSFYGTGGLSNQPQHF. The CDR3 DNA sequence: TGTGCCAGCAGTTTTTACGGGACAGGGGGCCTCAGCAATCAGCCCCAGCATTTT.

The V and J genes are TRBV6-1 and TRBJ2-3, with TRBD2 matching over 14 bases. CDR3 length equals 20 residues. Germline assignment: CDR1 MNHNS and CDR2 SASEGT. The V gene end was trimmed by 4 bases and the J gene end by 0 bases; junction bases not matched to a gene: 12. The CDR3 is CASSARGLAGGLTSTDTQYF. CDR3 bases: TGTGCCAGCAGTGCCCGAGGACTAGCGGGGGGTCTCACTAGCACAGATACGCAGTATTTT.

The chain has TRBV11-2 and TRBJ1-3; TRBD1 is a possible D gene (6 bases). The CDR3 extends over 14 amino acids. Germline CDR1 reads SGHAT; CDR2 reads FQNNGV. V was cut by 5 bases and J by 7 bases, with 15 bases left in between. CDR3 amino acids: CASSPLDSRNTIYF. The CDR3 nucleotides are TGTGCCAGCAGCCCCCTGGACAGTCGGAACACCATATATTTT.

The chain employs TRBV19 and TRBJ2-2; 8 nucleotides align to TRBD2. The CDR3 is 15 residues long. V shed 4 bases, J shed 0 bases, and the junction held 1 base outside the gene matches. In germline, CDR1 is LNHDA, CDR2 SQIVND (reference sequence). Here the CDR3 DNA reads TGTGCCAGTAGTAAGACTAGCGCGAACACCGGGGAGCTGTTTTTT. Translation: CASSKTSANTGELFF.

The CDR3 is CASTRTGSPAEKLFF. DNA of the CDR3: TGTGCCAGCACCCGGACAGGGTCCCCCGCTGAAAAACTGTTTTTT. The V gene is TRBV7-2, the J gene TRBJ1-4; 8 bases fit TRBD1. Germline CDR1 reads SGHTA; CDR2 reads FQGNSA. V was pared by 7 bases and J by 7 bases, with 11 bases of the junction left unmatched. This CDR3 has 15 residues. The whole variable domain, filled in from reference TRBV7-2 and TRBJ1-4, reads GAGVSQSPSNKVTEKGKDVELRCDPISGHTALYWYRQSLGQGLEFLIYFQGNSAPDKSGLPSDRFSAERTGGSVSTLTIQRTQQEDSAVYLCASTRTGSPAEKLFFGSGTQLSVL.

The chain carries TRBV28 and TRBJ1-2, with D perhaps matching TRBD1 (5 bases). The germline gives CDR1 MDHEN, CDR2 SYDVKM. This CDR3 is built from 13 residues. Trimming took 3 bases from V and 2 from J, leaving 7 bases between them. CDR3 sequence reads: CASSFRQNYGYTF. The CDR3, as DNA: TGTGCCAGCAGTTTCAGACAGAACTATGGCTACACCTTC.

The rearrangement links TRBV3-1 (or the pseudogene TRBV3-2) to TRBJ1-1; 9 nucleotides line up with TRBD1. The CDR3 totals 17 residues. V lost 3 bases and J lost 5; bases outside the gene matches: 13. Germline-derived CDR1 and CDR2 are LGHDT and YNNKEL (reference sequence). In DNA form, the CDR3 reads TGTGCCAGCAGCCAGCCGGGACAGGGTTTCGGTAGGACTGAAGCTTTCTTT. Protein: CASSQPGQGFGRTEAFF.

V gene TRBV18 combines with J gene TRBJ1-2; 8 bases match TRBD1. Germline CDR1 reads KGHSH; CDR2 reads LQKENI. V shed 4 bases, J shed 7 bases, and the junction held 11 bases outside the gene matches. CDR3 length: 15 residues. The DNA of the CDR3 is TGTGCCAGCTCACTGCTGGACAGGGTGAACGGTGGCTACACCTTC. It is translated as CASSLLDRVNGGYTF.

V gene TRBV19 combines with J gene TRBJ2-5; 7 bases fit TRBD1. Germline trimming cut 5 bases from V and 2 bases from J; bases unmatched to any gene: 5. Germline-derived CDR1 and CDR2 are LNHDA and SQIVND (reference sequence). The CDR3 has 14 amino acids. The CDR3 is CASSLRQGQETQYF. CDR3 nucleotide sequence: TGTGCCAGTAGTTTACGACAGGGACAAGAGACCCAGTACTTC. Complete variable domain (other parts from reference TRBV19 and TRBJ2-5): DGGITQSPKYLFRKEGQNVTLSCEQNLNHDAMYWYRQDPGQGLRLIYYSQIVNDFQKGDIAEGYSVSREKKESFPLTVTSAQKNPTAFYLCASSLRQGQETQYFGPGTRLLVL.

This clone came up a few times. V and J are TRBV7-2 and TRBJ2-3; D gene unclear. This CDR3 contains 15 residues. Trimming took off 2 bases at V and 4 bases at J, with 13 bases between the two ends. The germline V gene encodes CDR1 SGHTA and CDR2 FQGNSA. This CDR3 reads CASSLRLVGADTQYF. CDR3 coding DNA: TGTGCCAGCAGCTTAAGGCTAGTCGGCGCAGATACGCAGTATTTT.

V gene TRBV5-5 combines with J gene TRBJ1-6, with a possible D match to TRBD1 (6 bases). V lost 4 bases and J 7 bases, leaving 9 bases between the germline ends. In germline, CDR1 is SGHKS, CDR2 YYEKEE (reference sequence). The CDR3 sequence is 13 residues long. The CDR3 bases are TGTGCCAGCAGCCCTGACAGGAATTCACCCCTCCACTTT. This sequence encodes CASSPDRNSPLHF.

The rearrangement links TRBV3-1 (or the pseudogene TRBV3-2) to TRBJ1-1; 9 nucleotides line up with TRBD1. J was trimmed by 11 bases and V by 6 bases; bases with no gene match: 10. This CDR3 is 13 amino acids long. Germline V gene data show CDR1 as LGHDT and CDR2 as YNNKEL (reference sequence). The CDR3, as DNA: TGTGCCAGCAGTCGACAGGGGACAGGGTCGGCTTTCTTT. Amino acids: CASSRQGTGSAFF.

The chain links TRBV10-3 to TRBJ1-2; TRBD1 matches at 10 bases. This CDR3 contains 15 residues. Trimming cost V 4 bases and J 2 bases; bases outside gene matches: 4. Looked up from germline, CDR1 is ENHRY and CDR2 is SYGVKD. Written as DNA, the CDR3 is TGTGCCATCAGTGGAGCGGGACAGGGGAACTATGGCTACACCTTC. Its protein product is CAISGAGQGNYGYTF.

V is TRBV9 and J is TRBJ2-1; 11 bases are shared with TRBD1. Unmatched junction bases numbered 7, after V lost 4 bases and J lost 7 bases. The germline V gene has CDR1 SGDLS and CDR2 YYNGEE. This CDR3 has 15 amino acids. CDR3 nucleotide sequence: TGTGCCAGCAGCCCACCGGGACAGGGGGTGAATGAGCAGTTCTTC. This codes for CASSPPGQGVNEQFF.

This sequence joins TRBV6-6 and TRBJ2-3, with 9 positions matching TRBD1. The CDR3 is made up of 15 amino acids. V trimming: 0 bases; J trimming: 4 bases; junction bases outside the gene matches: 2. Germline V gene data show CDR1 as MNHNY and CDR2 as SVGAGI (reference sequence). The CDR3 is CASSYSRQGADTQYF. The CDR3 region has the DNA TGTGCCAGCAGTTACTCAAGACAGGGGGCAGATACGCAGTATTTT.